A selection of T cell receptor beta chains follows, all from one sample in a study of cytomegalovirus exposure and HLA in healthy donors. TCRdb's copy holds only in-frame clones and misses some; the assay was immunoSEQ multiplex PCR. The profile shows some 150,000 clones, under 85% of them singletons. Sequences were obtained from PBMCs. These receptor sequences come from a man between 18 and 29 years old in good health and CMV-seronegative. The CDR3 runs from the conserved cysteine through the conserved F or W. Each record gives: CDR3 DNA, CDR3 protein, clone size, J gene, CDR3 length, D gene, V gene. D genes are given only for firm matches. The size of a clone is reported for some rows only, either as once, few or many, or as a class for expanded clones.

DNA: TGTGCCAGCAGCTGGACAGGCAATGAGCAGTTCTTC; CDR3: CASSWTGNEQFF; size: few; J: TRBJ2-1; length: 12; D: TRBD1; V: TRBV5-5
DNA: TGTGCCAGCAGTTTTCGGATAGGGGAAGGCTACACCTTC; CDR3: CASSFRIGEGYTF; size: .; J: TRBJ1-2; length: 13; D: .; V: TRBV6-5
DNA: TGTGCCAGCAAATGGCAGGGGAGCACAGATACGCAGTATTTT; CDR3: CASKWQGSTDTQYF; size: .; J: TRBJ2-3; length: 14; D: .; V: TRBV27
DNA: TGTGCCAGCACCTTGACAGGGACCCATTTCTATGGCTACACCTTC; CDR3: CASTLTGTHFYGYTF; size: .; J: TRBJ1-2; length: 15; D: TRBD1; V: TRBV27
DNA: TGCGCCAGCAGCCAAGAAGGGACAGTAGGCTACAATGAGCAGTTCTTC; CDR3: CASSQEGTVGYNEQFF; size: .; J: TRBJ2-1; length: 16; D: TRBD1; V: TRBV4-3
DNA: TGTGCCAGCAGTCTCCTCGGGGGGGATGGCTACACCTTC; CDR3: CASSLLGGDGYTF; size: .; J: TRBJ1-2; length: 13; D: .; V: TRBV28
DNA: TGTGCCAGCTCACCCGGGGGGGCTAGGACCTACAATGAGCAGTTCTTC; CDR3: CASSPGGARTYNEQFF; size: .; J: TRBJ2-1; length: 16; D: TRBD2; V: TRBV18
DNA: TGTGCCAGCAGCCTCGGGGGAGGGGGGAACACAGATACGCAGTATTTT; CDR3: CASSLGGGGNTDTQYF; size: .; J: TRBJ2-3; length: 16; D: .; V: TRBV7-9
DNA: TGTGCCAGCAGCTTTCCCGGGACAGGCTCAGGGGGTGGAAACACCATATATTTT; CDR3: CASSFPGTGSGGGNTIYF; size: few; J: TRBJ1-3; length: 18; D: TRBD1; V: TRBV5-4
DNA: TGTGCCACCAGCAGAGATCTAGGGGTTCCGAACACTGAAGCTTTCTTT; CDR3: CATSRDLGVPNTEAFF; size: .; J: TRBJ1-1; length: 16; D: .; V: TRBV15
DNA: TGTGCCAGCAGTGGACAGGGGTTCTACGAGACCCAGTACTTC; CDR3: CASSGQGFYETQYF; size: once; J: TRBJ2-5; length: 14; D: TRBD1; V: TRBV6-1
DNA: TGTGCCAGCTCAAAACGGGACACCCAAGAGACCCAGTACTTC; CDR3: CASSKRDTQETQYF; size: .; J: TRBJ2-5; length: 14; D: .; V: TRBV28
DNA: TGTGCCAGCACCCGGAGGGGCGCGGGCACTGAAGCTTTCTTT; CDR3: CASTRRGAGTEAFF; size: .; J: TRBJ1-1; length: 14; D: .; V: TRBV7-2
DNA: TGCGCCAGCAGTGAGAACAGGGGCATTGGAAACACCATATATTTT; CDR3: CASSENRGIGNTIYF; size: .; J: TRBJ1-3; length: 15; D: TRBD1; V: TRBV6-1
DNA: TGTGCCAGCAGCCACCCGACAGGGGTGCGTTCACCCCTCCACTTT; CDR3: CASSHPTGVRSPLHF; size: .; J: TRBJ1-6; length: 15; D: TRBD1; V: TRBV6-5
DNA: TGTGCCAGCAGCTGGGTCACAGGGACAGAGACCCAGTACTTC; CDR3: CASSWVTGTETQYF; size: .; J: TRBJ2-5; length: 14; D: .; V: TRBV5-5
DNA: TGTGCCAGCAGCCAATTGGGTCAGGGAATCTCCTACGAGCAGTACTTC; CDR3: CASSQLGQGISYEQYF; size: .; J: TRBJ2-7; length: 16; D: .; V: TRBV4-2
DNA: TGTGCCAGTATTAAGCCAGGCAGCTCTGGAAACACCATATATTTT; CDR3: CASIKPGSSGNTIYF; size: .; J: TRBJ1-3; length: 15; D: .; V: TRBV19
DNA: TGTGCCAGTACAAGGACAGGGGTAGGGGGAAAACTGTTTTTT; CDR3: CASTRTGVGGKLFF; size: .; J: TRBJ1-4; length: 14; D: TRBD1; V: TRBV19
DNA: TGTGCCAGCAGAGCGACCCGTTTAAGGAACACTGAAGCTTTCTTT; CDR3: CASRATRLRNTEAFF; size: .; J: TRBJ1-1; length: 15; D: .; V: TRBV7-8
DNA: TGTGCCAGCAGAACCGGGACAGGTTACAATGAGCAGTTCTTC; CDR3: CASRTGTGYNEQFF; size: few; J: TRBJ2-1; length: 14; D: TRBD1; V: TRBV28
DNA: TGTGCCAGCAGCCTATGGGAGTCTCCGAGGGCTTTCTTT; CDR3: CASSLWESPRAFF; size: .; J: TRBJ1-1; length: 13; D: .; V: TRBV6-1
DNA: TGCAGCGTTGCAGGGCCCCAAGACACTGAAGCTTTCTTT; CDR3: CSVAGPQDTEAFF; size: .; J: TRBJ1-1; length: 13; D: .; V: TRBV29-1